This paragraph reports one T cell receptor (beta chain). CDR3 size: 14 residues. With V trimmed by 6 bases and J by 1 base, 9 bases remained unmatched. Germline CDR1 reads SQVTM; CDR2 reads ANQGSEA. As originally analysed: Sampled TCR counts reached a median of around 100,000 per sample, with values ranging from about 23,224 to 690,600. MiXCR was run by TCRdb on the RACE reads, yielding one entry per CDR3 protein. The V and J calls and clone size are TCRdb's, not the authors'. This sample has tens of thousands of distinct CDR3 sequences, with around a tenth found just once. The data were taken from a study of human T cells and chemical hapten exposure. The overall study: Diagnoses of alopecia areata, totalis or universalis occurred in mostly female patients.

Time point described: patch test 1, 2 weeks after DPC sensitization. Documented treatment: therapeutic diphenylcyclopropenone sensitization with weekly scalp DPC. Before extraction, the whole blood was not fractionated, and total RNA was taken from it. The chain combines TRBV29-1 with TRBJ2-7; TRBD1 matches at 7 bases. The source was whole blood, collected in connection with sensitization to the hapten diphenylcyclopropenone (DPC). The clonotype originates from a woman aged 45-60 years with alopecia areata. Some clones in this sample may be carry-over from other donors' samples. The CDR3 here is CSVGRDRASYEQYF. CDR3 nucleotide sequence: TGCAGCGTGGGCCGGGACAGAGCATCCTACGAGCAGTACTTC.